This entry lists 22 T cell receptor beta chains sequenced from one sample in a study of beta chain features in type 1 diabetes. These receptors are not linked to any known antigen. The entirety of the isolated RNA underwent reverse transcription, so expressed TCRB transcripts were sequenced. Libraries were prepared by immunoSEQ multiplex PCR; TCRdb keeps only in-frame clonotypes and omits some of them. The sample holds hundreds of thousands of clones; roughly 13% are singletons and the top ten take 0.035% to 0.045%. Study conclusions and caveats: Shorter TCRB CDR3s, moderately but significantly so, were found in Type 1 diabetes patients in all four CD4+ subsets.

The sample consisted of naive CD4+ T cells from blood. The receptors shown here come from a man aged 18 to 30 with type 1 diabetes.

This clone was recorded a few times. This chain joins TRBV7-2 and TRBJ2-1; TRBD2 aligns across 11 bases. The CDR3 extends over 17 amino acids. Germline V gives CDR1 SGHTA, CDR2 FQGNSA. With 0 bases clipped from V and 3 bases from J, the junction kept 4 bases outside the gene matches. The CDR3 loop is CASSLAQGTSGYNEQFF. The DNA for the CDR3 is TGTGCCAGCAGCTTAGCGCAGGGGACTAGCGGCTACAATGAGCAGTTCTTC.

The chain employs TRBV7-9 and TRBJ1-2; D might be TRBD1 (5 bases). Trimming removed 1 base from V and 4 bases from J, with 10 bases in between. CDR3 length: 14 residues. CDR1 is SEHNR and CDR2 is FQNEAQ in the germline V gene (reference sequence). DNA for the CDR3: TGTGCCAGCAGCTTAGGGGGCGCGACCTATGGCTACACCTTC. The encoded protein is CASSLGGATYGYTF.

This clone was found a few times. In DNA, the CDR3 is TGTGCCAGCAGCAAACGAGATACGCAGTATTTT. This codes for CASSKRDTQYF. J is TRBJ2-3 and V is TRBV7-6; the D is unclear. The CDR3 length is 11 residues. V shed 5 bases and J shed 5 bases, with 5 bases lying between them. Germline V gives CDR1 SGHVS, CDR2 FNYEAQ.

This clone was seen more than once but under ten times. The chain recombines TRBV18 with TRBJ2-1, with a weak D call TRBD2 (6 bases). V was trimmed by 3 bases and J by 8 bases, leaving 11 bases between them. Germline V gene data show CDR1 as KGHSH and CDR2 as LQKENI. The CDR3 totals 13 residues. CDR3 DNA: TGTGCCAGCTCACCCGGGACTGGACATGAGCAGTTCTTC. Translation gives CASSPGTGHEQFF.

This clone has just a few counts. This chain uses TRBV10-3 with TRBJ1-4; a possible D gene is TRBD1 (5 bases). The germline gives CDR1 ENHRY, CDR2 SYGVKD. This CDR3 has 13 amino acids. V lost 5 bases and J 8 bases, leaving 12 bases between the germline ends. In DNA form, the CDR3 reads TGTGCCATCAGTATCGGCAGACAGGAAAAACTGTTTTTT. Translating gives CAISIGRQEKLFF.

On this clone: The sample contains more than one DNA sequence encoding this CDR3. This chain joins TRBV9 and TRBJ2-3; TRBD1 is a possible D gene (6 bases). The length of the CDR3 is 15 residues. Germline CDR1 and CDR2: SGDLS and YYNGEE. The germline V and J ends were trimmed by 2 bases and 0 bases, with 10 bases remaining between them. DNA of the CDR3: TGTGCCAGCAGCGTCGGACAGCCAAGCACAGATACGCAGTATTTT. Translating gives CASSVGQPSTDTQYF.

This sequence joins TRBV10-2 and TRBJ2-1; 9 bases align to TRBD2. The germline V gene encodes CDR1 WSHSY and CDR2 SAAADI. The J segment lost 5 bases and the V segment lost 7 bases, leaving 3 bases of the junction unmatched. The CDR3 is made up of 13 amino acids. In DNA, the CDR3 is TGCGCCAGCAAACTAGCGGGTAACAATGAGCAGTTCTTC. Translation: CASKLAGNNEQFF.

This clone has more than one count but fewer than ten. V gene TRBV7-9 combines with J gene TRBJ2-2; no firm D call. V was cut by 8 bases and J by 0 bases, with 4 bases left in between. Germline CDR1 is SEHNR and CDR2 is FQNEAQ (reference sequence). The CDR3 contains 12 residues. This chain's CDR3 is CASYPNTGELFF. The CDR3 DNA is TGTGCCAGCTACCCGAACACCGGGGAGCTGTTTTTT. Supplemented by reference TRBV7-9 and TRBJ2-2, the full variable domain reads DTGVSQNPRHKITKRGQNVTFRCDPISEHNRLYWYRQTLGQGPEFLTYFQNEAQLEKSRLLSDRFSAERPKGSFSTLEIQRTEQGDSAMYLCASYPNTGELFFGEGSRLTVL.

This clone was seen a few times. CDR3 loop: CASSFGQPQETQYF. The CDR3 DNA reads as TGTGCCAGCAGTTTCGGACAGCCCCAAGAGACCCAGTACTTC. The rearrangement joins TRBV6-6 to TRBJ2-5; tentatively, D is TRBD1 (6 bases). The CDR3 runs to 14 residues. Germline CDR1 reads MNHNY; CDR2 reads SVGAGI (reference sequence). V was clipped by 4 bases and J by 1 base, with 10 bases between them.

This clone was seen a handful of times. This rearrangement joins TRBV4-3 to TRBJ2-3, with D unclear. The CDR3 loop spans 13 amino acids. Trimming pared 0 bases from V and 2 bases from J, leaving 3 bases between. Germline assignment: CDR1 LGHNA and CDR2 YSLEER. The CDR3 loop is CASSQDNTDTQYF. The CDR3 nucleotides are TGCGCCAGCAGCCAAGATAACACAGATACGCAGTATTTT.

The rearrangement uses TRBV30 and TRBJ1-5, with D hard to call. The germline V gene encodes CDR1 GTSNPN and CDR2 SVGIG (reference sequence). CDR3 length: 15 residues. V lost 2 bases, J lost 6 bases, and 17 bases lay in between. The CDR3 nucleotides are TGTGCCTGGAGTAGGGAGGGAGTGGGTTCTCAGCCCCAGCATTTT. It translates to CAWSREGVGSQPQHF.

This clone was observed a handful of times. Other nucleotide sequences from this sample produce the same CDR3. The V and J genes are TRBV6-5 and TRBJ1-3; D unclear. CDR3 length equals 16 residues. Per the germline V gene, CDR1 is MNHEY and CDR2 is SVGAGI. Trimming took off 0 bases at V and 4 bases at J, with 13 bases between the two ends. This CDR3 reads CASSYSTGSSGNTIYF. The CDR3 DNA reads as TGTGCCAGCAGTTACTCGACGGGGAGCTCCGGAAACACCATATATTTT.

This sequence joins TRBV14 and TRBJ2-5, with D possibly TRBD2 on 6 matching bases. This CDR3 has 15 amino acids. Trimming cost V 0 bases and J 5 bases, with 13 bases left between them. Germline assignment: CDR1 SGHDN and CDR2 FVKESK. The CDR3 reads CASSQDPRLAETQYF. The CDR3 DNA reads as TGTGCCAGCAGCCAAGACCCCAGGCTAGCGGAGACCCAGTACTTC.

V and J are TRBV7-2 and TRBJ2-3; D is undetermined. Germline-derived CDR1 and CDR2 are SGHTA and FQGNSA. The V and J ends lost 6 bases and 4 bases respectively, with 11 bases between them. This CDR3 region has 13 residues. The CDR3 reads CASSPDPPDTQYF. The CDR3 nucleotides are TGTGCCAGCAGTCCCGACCCCCCAGATACGCAGTATTTT.

This clone was found a few times. The chain employs TRBV6-5 and TRBJ1-6, with D maybe TRBD1 (5 bases). Trimming removed 5 bases at V and 7 bases at J, with 12 bases between. The CDR3 is made up of 14 amino acids. Germline V lookup: CDR1 MNHEY, CDR2 SVGAGI. Here the CDR3 DNA reads TGTGCCAGCAGTCGGACTGGACACAATTCACCCCTCCACTTT. Protein: CASSRTGHNSPLHF.

The chain is built from TRBV9 and TRBJ2-7; 12 bases agree with TRBD1. Losses at the gene ends were 2 bases for V and 5 bases for J; bases not matched to a gene: 2. This CDR3 comprises 14 residues. CDR1 and CDR2 from the germline V gene are SGDLS and YYNGEE. Here the CDR3 DNA reads TGTGCCAGCAGCGTGGGGACAGGGGGCCACGAGCAGTACTTC. Residues: CASSVGTGGHEQYF.

CDR3 region: CASSYTTGGYEQYF. CDR3 nucleotides: TGTGCCAGCAGTTATACGACAGGGGGATACGAGCAGTACTTC. The chain joins TRBV6-6 to TRBJ2-5, with TRBD1 matching over 9 bases. With the DNA end fitting TRBJ2-7 better, the J assignment may be wrong. The CDR3 is made up of 14 amino acids. Germline V lookup: CDR1 MNHNY, CDR2 SVGAGI (reference sequence).

This clone was picked up a small number of times. The chain uses TRBV10-2 and TRBJ2-7; D is possibly TRBD2 (6 bases). The CDR3 is 12 residues long. The germline V gene encodes CDR1 WSHSY and CDR2 SAAADI. V gave up 3 bases and J gave up 6 bases, with 9 bases separating them. The chain's CDR3 is CASSEGRTEQYF. The CDR3 nucleotides are TGCGCCAGCAGTGAAGGGAGGACCGAGCAGTACTTC.

J is TRBJ2-1 and V is TRBV30, with 8 bases fitting TRBD1. J lost 8 bases, V lost 2 bases, and 5 bases had no gene match. The CDR3 runs to 13 residues. Germline assignment: CDR1 GTSNPN and CDR2 SVGIG (reference sequence). CDR3 loop: CAWSQGAHHEQFF. The CDR3 DNA sequence: TGTGCCTGGAGTCAGGGGGCGCACCATGAGCAGTTCTTC.

In its sample, this clone was seen a few times. The J gene is TRBJ2-1, the V gene TRBV19; 13 bases are shared with TRBD2. After removal of 6 bases from V and 9 bases from J, the junction contained 8 bases not matched to a gene. CDR3 size: 15 residues. Germline-derived CDR1 and CDR2 are LNHDA and SQIVND (reference sequence). CDR3 nucleotides: TGTGCCAGTAGGGCCGGGACTAGCGGGGTAGGTGAGCAGTTCTTC. Its translation is CASRAGTSGVGEQFF.

This chain links TRBV9 with TRBJ1-1; a possible D gene is TRBD1 (5 bases). V lost 4 bases to trimming and J lost 3 bases, with 13 bases between them. This CDR3 has 14 residues. Per the germline V gene, CDR1 is SGDLS and CDR2 is YYNGEE. The CDR3 DNA reads as TGTGCCAGCAGCAACGTTCAGGGCGACACTGAAGCTTTCTTT. It codes for CASSNVQGDTEAFF.

J is TRBJ1-6 and V is TRBV4-2; D remains ambiguous. This CDR3 region has 15 residues. The V end was cut by 1 base, the J end by 8 bases, with 12 bases between. CDR1 LGHNA and CDR2 YNFKEQ come from the germline V gene. CDR3 in amino acids: CASSQGTLVDSPLHF. The CDR3 coding sequence is TGTGCCAGCAGCCAAGGGACCCTAGTCGATTCACCCCTCCACTTT.